The 17 T cell receptor beta chains in this list originate from one sample, sequenced in a study of cytomegalovirus exposure and HLA in healthy donors. PCR amplification relied on 60 Vbeta primers (plus 13 Jbeta primers). TCRdb's copy holds only in-frame clones and misses some; the assay was immunoSEQ multiplex PCR. The sample carries some 140,000 clones, around three quarters recorded once. Specimen: PBMCs. The receptors stem from a man aged 25 to 40 in good health.

J is TRBJ2-2 and V is TRBV5-1, with 13 bases fitting TRBD2. From germline, CDR1 is SGHRS and CDR2 YFSETQ. The V and J ends lost 0 bases and 4 bases, in that order; junction bases with no gene match: 3. This CDR3 has 17 residues. This chain's CDR3 is CASSLAWTSGGTGELFF. CDR3 DNA: TGCGCCAGCAGCTTGGCCTGGACTAGCGGGGGCACCGGGGAGCTGTTTTTT.

This clone occurred a few times. The gene calls are TRBV29-1 and TRBJ2-3; tentatively, D is TRBD1 (7 bases). V shed 6 bases and J shed 9 bases, with 19 bases lying between them. CDR3 length: 13 residues. Germline V gives CDR1 SQVTM, CDR2 ANQGSEA. CDR3: CSVGGQWAGTQYF. CDR3 nucleotides: TGCAGCGTCGGGGGACAGTGGGCGGGGACGCAGTATTTT.

The rearrangement joins TRBV16 to TRBJ2-1, with D possibly matching TRBD1 (6 bases). The CDR3 length is 15 residues. The V end lost 1 base, the J end lost 9 bases, and 16 bases lay between the germline ends. Germline-derived CDR1 and CDR2 are KGHSY and FQNENV. The DNA for the CDR3 is TGTGCCAGCAGCCAATTAGTCCAGGGGATTGGTGAGCAGTTCTTC. Translating gives CASSQLVQGIGEQFF. Full variable domain (missing parts from reference TRBV16 and TRBJ2-1): GEEVAQTPKHLVRGEGQKAKLYCAPIKGHSYVFWYQQVLKNEFKFLISFQNENVFDETGMPKERFSAKCLPNSPCSLEIQATKLEDSAVYFCASSQLVQGIGEQFFGPGTRLTVL.

The chain employs TRBV18 and TRBJ1-1; D gene ambiguous. The V and J ends lost 1 base and 1 base respectively, with 7 bases between them. Germline CDR1 reads KGHSH; CDR2 reads LQKENI. CDR3 length: 14 amino acids. CDR3 nucleotide sequence: TGTGCCAGCTCACCACTTCCAGGGAACACTGAAGCTTTCTTT. Translated: CASSPLPGNTEAFF.

This sequence joins TRBV6-6 and TRBJ2-5, with a tentative D call TRBD2 (6 bases). CDR1 MNHNY and CDR2 SVGAGI come from the germline V gene (reference sequence). The CDR3 consists of 14 residues. Trimming cost V 7 bases and J 1 base, with 13 bases left between them. CDR3 DNA sequence: TGTGCCAGCACTCGACTAGGGGCCCAAGAGACCCAGTACTTC. It yields the protein CASTRLGAQETQYF.

This chain uses TRBV14 with TRBJ2-1; 14 bases align to TRBD2. The V and J ends lost 5 bases and 9 bases, in that order; junction bases with no gene match: 12. CDR3 length: 17 amino acids. Germline V gives CDR1 SGHDN, CDR2 FVKESK. CDR3 in amino acids: CASSYSGLAGVRGEQFF. The CDR3 region has the DNA TGTGCCAGCAGCTATTCGGGACTAGCGGGAGTTAGGGGTGAGCAGTTCTTC.

This clone is a singleton in its sample. The rearrangement joins TRBV2 to TRBJ1-2, with 8 bases lining up with TRBD1. The CDR3 sequence is 15 residues long. CDR1 and CDR2 from the germline V gene are SNHLY and FYNNEI. J was trimmed by 7 bases and V by 6 bases; bases with no gene match: 13. CDR3 nucleotide sequence: TGTGCCAGCAGGATAGGCGCAGGGGGCATGGGTGGCTACACCTTC. This encodes CASRIGAGGMGGYTF. Combining the CDR3 with reference TRBV2 and TRBJ1-2 gives the whole variable domain EPEVTQTPSHQVTQMGQEVILRCVPISNHLYFYWYRQILGQKVEFLVSFYNNEISEKSEIFDDQFSVERPDGSNFTLKIRSTKLEDSAMYFCASRIGAGGMGGYTFGSGTRLTVV.

The gene calls are TRBV2 and TRBJ1-5, with D hard to call. This CDR3 region has 13 residues. Deletions cut 2 bases from V and 4 bases from J, with 6 bases between. Germline V gene lookup returns CDR1 SNHLY and CDR2 FYNNEI. CDR3 loop: CASSEPPNQPQHF. DNA for the CDR3: TGTGCCAGCAGTGAACCCCCAAATCAGCCCCAGCATTTT.

Note on this clone: The junction departs from the called germline gene at one end, perhaps through a read error. The chain couples TRBV7-9 to TRBJ2-7; 13 positions match TRBD2. Germline CDR1 is SEHNR and CDR2 is FQNEAQ (reference sequence). The length of the CDR3 is 18 residues. This CDR3 is CSSSLAVRLAGGLYEQYF. In nucleotides, the CDR3 is TGTTCCAGCAGCTTAGCGGTAAGACTAGCGGGAGGTCTCTACGAGCAGTACTTC.

The V gene is TRBV9, the J gene TRBJ2-5, with D maybe TRBD1 (9 bases). This CDR3 has 15 amino acids. V was shortened by 2 bases and J by 6 bases, with 17 bases between the two germline ends. In germline, CDR1 is SGDLS, CDR2 YYNGEE. This chain's CDR3 is CASSVGGDRAQTQYF. The CDR3 DNA sequence: TGTGCCAGCAGCGTCGGGGGGGACAGGGCGCAGACCCAGTACTTC.

The rearrangement joins TRBV7-2 to TRBJ2-1; TRBD1 might be the D (6 bases). V was pared by 2 bases and J by 4 bases, with 9 bases between. This CDR3 comprises 14 residues. Per the germline V gene, CDR1 is SGHTA and CDR2 is FQGNSA. CDR3 amino acids: CASSLNREYNEQFF. The DNA for the CDR3 is TGTGCCAGCAGCTTAAACAGGGAATACAATGAGCAGTTCTTC.

The chain joins TRBV5-4 to TRBJ1-3; 7 bases are a match to TRBD1. The V segment lost 1 base and the J segment 0 bases; nucleotides outside the gene matches: 4. This CDR3 is 16 amino acids long. Germline V gene lookup returns CDR1 SGHNT and CDR2 YYREEE (reference sequence). The CDR3 here is CASSLPGGPSGNTIYF. CDR3 bases: TGTGCCAGCAGCTTGCCAGGGGGGCCCTCTGGAAACACCATATATTTT.

This chain uses TRBV27 with TRBJ2-5, with D perhaps TRBD2 (6 bases). The CDR3 has 19 amino acids. V was shortened by 0 bases and J by 4 bases, with 24 bases between the two germline ends. CDR1 MNHEY and CDR2 SMNVEV come from the germline V gene (reference sequence). CDR3 sequence: CASSLSPITTSRGGETQYF. CDR3 coding DNA: TGTGCCAGCAGTTTATCCCCAATCACTACTAGCCGAGGTGGAGAGACCCAGTACTTC.

The J gene is TRBJ2-3, the V gene TRBV27; 7 bases map to TRBD2. The CDR3 length is 15 residues. Germline V gene sequence: CDR1 MNHEY, CDR2 SMNVEV (reference sequence). J was trimmed by 3 bases and V by 2 bases; bases with no gene match: 5. The DNA for the CDR3 is TGTGCCAGCAGTTTAAGGACTAGTTTAACAGATACGCAGTATTTT. It translates to CASSLRTSLTDTQYF.

CDR3: CASSLAIEQFF. As DNA, the CDR3 is TGTGCCAGCAGCTTAGCTATTGAGCAGTTCTTC. This chain connects TRBV13 to TRBJ2-1; D remains ambiguous. Trimming left V 1 base short and J 9 bases short, with 4 bases between. Germline V CDR1 and CDR2: PRHDT, FYEKMQ (reference sequence). This CDR3 comprises 11 residues. The whole variable domain, remainder taken from reference TRBV13 and TRBJ2-1, is AAGVIQSPRHLIKEKRETATLKCYPIPRHDTVYWYQQGPGQDPQFLISFYEKMQSDKGSIPDRFSAQQFSDYHSELNMSSLELGDSALYFCASSLAIEQFFGPGTRLTVL.

The rearrangement uses TRBV7-9 and TRBJ2-1; TRBD2 matches 7 bases. The CDR3 extends over 15 amino acids. Per germline, CDR1 SEHNR and CDR2 FQNEAQ (reference sequence). V lost 5 bases and J lost 2; bases outside the gene matches: 6. CDR3 nucleotide sequence: TGTGCCAGCAGCACCGGACTAGATCCCTACAATGAGCAGTTCTTC. Protein: CASSTGLDPYNEQFF. Supplemented by reference TRBV7-9 and TRBJ2-1, the full variable domain reads DTGVSQNPRHKITKRGQNVTFRCDPISEHNRLYWYRQTLGQGPEFLTYFQNEAQLEKSRLLSDRFSAERPKGSFSTLEIQRTEQGDSAMYLCASSTGLDPYNEQFFGPGTRLTVL.

This sequence joins TRBV28 and TRBJ2-7; 8 nucleotides align to TRBD2. Germline V CDR1 and CDR2: MDHEN, SYDVKM. CDR3 length: 14 amino acids. Germline trimming cut 6 bases from V and 3 bases from J; bases unmatched to any gene: 7. CDR3 in DNA: TGTGCCAGCAGAGTCAGCGGGAGAGGCTACGAGCAGTACTTC. Residues: CASRVSGRGYEQYF.